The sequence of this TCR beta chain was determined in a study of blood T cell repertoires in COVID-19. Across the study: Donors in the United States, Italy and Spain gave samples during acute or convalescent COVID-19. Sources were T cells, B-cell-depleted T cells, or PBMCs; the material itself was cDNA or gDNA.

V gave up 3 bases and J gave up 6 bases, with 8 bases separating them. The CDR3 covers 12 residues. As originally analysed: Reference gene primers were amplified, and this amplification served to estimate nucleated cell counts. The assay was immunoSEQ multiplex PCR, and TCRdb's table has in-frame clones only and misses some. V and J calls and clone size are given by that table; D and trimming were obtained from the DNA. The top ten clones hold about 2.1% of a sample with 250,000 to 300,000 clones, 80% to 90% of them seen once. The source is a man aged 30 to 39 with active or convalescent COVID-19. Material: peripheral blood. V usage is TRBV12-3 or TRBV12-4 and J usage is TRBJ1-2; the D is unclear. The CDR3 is CASSFEGNGYTF. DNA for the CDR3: TGTGCCAGCAGTTTTGAGGGAAATGGCTACACCTTC.